This T cell receptor beta chain was recovered during a study of long-term antiretroviral therapy in people with HIV. Turning to this clone: The antigen is not known.

General study results and limits: Subsequent to ART, diversity was augmented yet persisted below that of transplant donor controls. The study lacked data on ART adherence, viral resistance or therapy changes. Whereas controls had wider CDR3 length ranges, HIV repertoires had narrower ones.

The J segment lost 5 bases and the V segment lost 10 bases, leaving 14 bases of the junction unmatched. The germline CDR1 and CDR2 sequences are SEHNR and FQNEAQ (reference sequence). This CDR3 comprises 15 residues. With survey level as its setting, the immunoSEQ assay was v3.0. Clones were sequenced by immunoSEQ multiplex PCR, and TCRdb holds only the in-frame ones, with some missing. The table has over 25,000 clones, 80% to 90% seen once. At minimum, one pre-ART and two post-ART PBMC samples were obtained from each donor. The TCR comes from a man aged 35-49 years with HIV. This sample comprised unsorted PBMCs, obtained 3 years after starting antiretroviral therapy. The rearrangement joins TRBV7-9 to TRBJ2-5; 9 bases match TRBD1. The CDR3 bases are TGTGCCACACCGGGACAGGGTATTGAGGAGGAGACCCAGTACTTC. Amino acid sequence: CATPGQGIEEETQYF.